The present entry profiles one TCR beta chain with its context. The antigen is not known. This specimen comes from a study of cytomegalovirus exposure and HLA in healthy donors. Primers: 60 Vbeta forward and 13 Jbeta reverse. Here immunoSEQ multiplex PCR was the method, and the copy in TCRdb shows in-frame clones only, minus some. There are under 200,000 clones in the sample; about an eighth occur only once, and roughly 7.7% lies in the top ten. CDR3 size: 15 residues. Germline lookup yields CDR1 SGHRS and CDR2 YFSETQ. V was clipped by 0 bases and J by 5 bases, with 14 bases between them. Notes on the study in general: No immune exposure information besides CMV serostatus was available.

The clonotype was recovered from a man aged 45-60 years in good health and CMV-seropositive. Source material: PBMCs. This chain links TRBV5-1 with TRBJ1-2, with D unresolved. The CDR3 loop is CASSLGYRGSYGYTF. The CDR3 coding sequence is TGCGCCAGCAGCTTGGGGTACCGGGGTTCGTATGGCTACACCTTC.